Sequencing of this T cell receptor beta chain was carried out in a study of blood T cell repertoires in COVID-19. Study-wide background: Both acute and convalescent COVID-19 samples were obtained from the United States, Italy and Spain. In each case, the material was cDNA or gDNA derived from T cells, B-cell-depleted T cells, or PBMCs.

In the source study's methods: From reference gene primer amplification, estimates of nucleated cell counts were derived. Clones were read by immunoSEQ multiplex PCR, and TCRdb kept only the in-frame ones, dropping some. That table furnishes V, J and clone size, whereas the DNA furnished D and trimming. The sample gives under 150,000 clones, about three quarters of which show up once; under 2.5% is in the top ten. Germline assignment: CDR1 MNHEY and CDR2 SMNVEV (reference sequence). The CDR3 runs to 15 residues. The V segment lost 0 bases and the J segment 0 bases; nucleotides outside the gene matches: 2.

V gene TRBV27 combines with J gene TRBJ2-7; TRBD2 matches 7 bases. This clonotype was obtained from a woman in her seventies with acute or convalescent COVID-19. Sequenced input: peripheral blood. CDR3 nucleotide sequence: TGTGCCAGCAGTTTATCAGCTAGCGGCTCCTACGAGCAGTACTTC. Translating gives CASSLSASGSYEQYF.